This TCR delta chain was documented in a study of γδ T cells in repeated Plasmodium falciparum infection. In this sample, this clone turned up a few times. Flow sorting of PBMC yielded separate Vgamma9/Vdelta2+ and Vdelta2-negative gammadelta T cell populations for bulk repertoire analysis. TCRdb repeated clone calling on the multiplex PCR reads with CATT. The data contain 80,000 to 95,000 delta-chain clones, about 1.5% of them seen just once; the ten biggest clones take up over 8%. CDR3 length: 20 residues. With 7 bases clipped from V and 2 bases from J, the junction kept 22 bases outside the gene matches. Germline values: CDR1 TSWWSYY, CDR2 QGS.

Sample: gamma-delta T cells from blood. This receptor was obtained from a pool of human donors (malaria-infected and uninfected, not separated). The V call is TRDV1, the J call TRDJ1; 10 positions agree with TRDD3. TCRdb carries no J gene annotation; the J gene was assigned here by matching the DNA with germline. CDR3 in DNA: TGTGCTCTTGTTGTACCCCCCGTTGGTACTGGGGGATCGGGGACCGATAAACTCATCTTT. As protein: CALVVPPVGTGGSGTDKLIF.